Listed below are T cell receptor beta chains from one sample, sequenced in a study of T cell responses to AZD1222 COVID-19 vaccine. Data came from immunoSEQ multiplex PCR; TCRdb stores just in-frame clones and leaves some out. The sample has about 140,000 clones; over 75% are singletons. This sample comprised peripheral blood, obtained on day 0 of AZD1222 vaccination. The receptor set was obtained from an adult in good health. CDR3s include the opening cysteine and the closing phenylalanine or tryptophan. D genes are given only for firm matches. For some rows the clone size is stated as once, few or many, or as a class when expanded; others skip it.

D gene: TRBD2
J gene: TRBJ2-1
V gene: TRBV19
clone size: -
CDR3 protein: CASSTGTSDDNEQFF
CDR3 DNA: TGTGCCAGTAGCACCGGGACTAGCGACGACAATGAGCAGTTCTTC

D gene: -
J gene: TRBJ2-4
V gene: TRBV19
clone size: -
CDR3 protein: CASSIGFREPLAKNIQYF
CDR3 DNA: TGTGCCAGTAGTATAGGGTTTAGGGAGCCCCTAGCCAAAAACATTCAGTACTTC

D gene: -
J gene: TRBJ1-2
V gene: TRBV9
clone size: few
CDR3 protein: CASSVGAVLANYGYTF
CDR3 DNA: TGTGCCAGCAGCGTAGGCGCAGTCCTCGCTAACTATGGCTACACCTTC

D gene: -
J gene: TRBJ2-1
V gene: TRBV5-1
clone size: -
CDR3 protein: CASSLGGTVYNEQFF
CDR3 DNA: TGCGCCAGCAGCTTGGGCGGGACAGTCTATAATGAGCAGTTCTTC

D gene: -
J gene: TRBJ2-2
V gene: TRBV7-2
clone size: -
CDR3 protein: CASRDYTGFTGELFF
CDR3 DNA: TGTGCCAGCAGGGACTACACAGGGTTCACCGGGGAGCTGTTTTTT

D gene: -
J gene: TRBJ2-7
V gene: TRBV5-5
clone size: -
CDR3 protein: CASSSLLFSYEQYF
CDR3 DNA: TGTGCCAGCAGCTCTTTGCTTTTCTCCTACGAGCAGTACTTC

D gene: -
J gene: TRBJ1-1
V gene: TRBV7-2
clone size: -
CDR3 protein: CASRYRGAGAFF
CDR3 DNA: TGTGCCAGCAGATATAGGGGGGCGGGAGCTTTCTTT

D gene: -
J gene: TRBJ2-7
V gene: TRBV7-2
clone size: -
CDR3 protein: CASSLVNGPYEQYF
CDR3 DNA: TGTGCCAGCAGCTTAGTTAACGGCCCCTACGAGCAGTACTTC

D gene: -
J gene: TRBJ2-7
V gene: TRBV6-6
clone size: -
CDR3 protein: CASSGDLDEQYF
CDR3 DNA: TGTGCCAGCAGTGGGGACCTCGACGAGCAGTACTTC

D gene: -
J gene: TRBJ1-4
V gene: TRBV7-9
clone size: -
CDR3 protein: CASSLPRATNEKLFF
CDR3 DNA: TGTGCCAGCAGCTTACCCAGGGCAACTAATGAAAAACTGTTTTTT

D gene: -
J gene: TRBJ1-2
V gene: TRBV7-8
clone size: -
CDR3 protein: CASSLIRNTQDPREGYTF
CDR3 DNA: TGTGCCAGCAGCTTAATTAGGAACACGCAGGATCCTCGGGAAGGCTACACCTTC

D gene: TRBD1
J gene: TRBJ1-2
V gene: TRBV6-2/TRBV6-3
clone size: -
CDR3 protein: CASSSRGTGPYGYTF
CDR3 DNA: TGTGCCAGCAGTTCCCGGGGGACAGGTCCCTATGGCTACACCTTC

D gene: TRBD2
J gene: TRBJ2-5
V gene: TRBV3-1/TRBV3-2
clone size: -
CDR3 protein: CASSLSGTQETQYF
CDR3 DNA: TGTGCCAGCAGCCTAAGCGGGACTCAAGAGACCCAGTACTTC

D gene: -
J gene: TRBJ2-7
V gene: TRBV18
clone size: -
CDR3 protein: CASSPWGGSYEQYF
CDR3 DNA: TGTGCCAGCTCCCCGTGGGGAGGTTCCTACGAGCAGTACTTC

D gene: TRBD1
J gene: TRBJ2-5
V gene: TRBV12-5
clone size: -
CDR3 protein: CASGLVRGPGQETQYF
CDR3 DNA: TGTGCTAGTGGTTTGGTGAGGGGGCCGGGGCAAGAGACCCAGTACTTC

D gene: -
J gene: TRBJ2-5
V gene: TRBV10-2
clone size: -
CDR3 protein: CASSTGLKTQYF
CDR3 DNA: TGCGCCAGCAGCACGGGGCTTAAGACCCAGTACTTC

D gene: TRBD2
J gene: TRBJ2-3
V gene: TRBV7-9
clone size: few
CDR3 protein: CASSLLAGGLITDTQYF
CDR3 DNA: TGTGCCAGCAGCTTACTAGCGGGAGGTCTTATCACAGATACGCAGTATTTT

D gene: -
J gene: TRBJ2-7
V gene: TRBV6-5
clone size: few
CDR3 protein: CASSFAYEQYF
CDR3 DNA: TGTGCCAGCAGTTTTGCCTACGAGCAGTACTTC

D gene: TRBD1
J gene: TRBJ1-2
V gene: TRBV5-4
clone size: -
CDR3 protein: CASSLNRGLDGYTF
CDR3 DNA: TGTGCCAGCAGCTTGAACAGGGGGCTAGATGGCTACACCTTC

D gene: TRBD1
J gene: TRBJ1-3
V gene: TRBV18
clone size: -
CDR3 protein: CASSPRDRARTGNTIYF
CDR3 DNA: TGTGCCAGCTCACCAAGGGACAGGGCGCGGACTGGAAACACCATATATTTT

D gene: -
J gene: TRBJ1-2
V gene: TRBV24-1
clone size: -
CDR3 protein: CATSDRAYGYTF
CDR3 DNA: TGTGCCACCAGTGATAGGGCCTATGGCTACACCTTC

D gene: -
J gene: TRBJ1-1
V gene: TRBV5-4
clone size: -
CDR3 protein: CASSLAGNEAFF
CDR3 DNA: TGTGCCAGCAGCTTGGCCGGAAACGAAGCTTTCTTT

D gene: -
J gene: TRBJ1-4
V gene: TRBV29-1
clone size: -
CDR3 protein: CSVGKRVNEKLFF
CDR3 DNA: TGCAGCGTTGGGAAGCGAGTTAATGAAAAACTGTTTTTT

D gene: -
J gene: TRBJ1-5
V gene: TRBV5-1
clone size: -
CDR3 protein: CASSLDGYQPQHF
CDR3 DNA: TGCGCCAGCAGCTTGGATGGGTATCAGCCCCAGCATTTT

D gene: -
J gene: TRBJ1-1
V gene: TRBV18
clone size: -
CDR3 protein: CASSQGRVTEAFF
CDR3 DNA: TGTGCCAGCTCACAGGGACGGGTCACTGAAGCTTTCTTT

D gene: TRBD2
J gene: TRBJ2-5
V gene: TRBV5-1
clone size: -
CDR3 protein: CASSFISGGAGETQYF
CDR3 DNA: TGCGCCAGCAGCTTTATTAGCGGGGGGGCCGGGGAGACCCAGTACTTC

D gene: -
J gene: TRBJ2-7
V gene: TRBV7-2
clone size: -
CDR3 protein: CASSLWYDASYEQYF
CDR3 DNA: TGTGCCAGCAGCTTATGGTACGACGCTTCCTACGAGCAGTACTTC

D gene: TRBD1
J gene: TRBJ1-1
V gene: TRBV19
clone size: -
CDR3 protein: CASRRDREAFF
CDR3 DNA: TGTGCCAGTAGAAGGGACAGGGAAGCTTTCTTT

D gene: TRBD1
J gene: TRBJ1-3
V gene: TRBV4-2
clone size: -
CDR3 protein: CASSQRTGDSGNTIYF
CDR3 DNA: TGTGCCAGCAGCCAGCGAACAGGGGACTCTGGAAACACCATATATTTT

D gene: TRBD1
J gene: TRBJ1-4
V gene: TRBV6-1
clone size: -
CDR3 protein: CASSEPDRGGVELFF
CDR3 DNA: TGTGCCAGCAGTGAGCCCGACAGGGGAGGGGTTGAACTGTTTTTT

D gene: TRBD2
J gene: TRBJ2-1
V gene: TRBV29-1
clone size: -
CDR3 protein: CSVTRGLAGARSYNEQFF
CDR3 DNA: TGCAGCGTTACCCGCGGACTAGCGGGGGCCCGCTCCTACAATGAGCAGTTCTTC

D gene: TRBD1
J gene: TRBJ1-3
V gene: TRBV23-1
clone size: -
CDR3 protein: CASSSGAQGRGGNTIYF
CDR3 DNA: TGCGCCAGCAGTAGTGGTGCACAGGGGCGCGGGGGAAACACCATATATTTT

D gene: -
J gene: TRBJ1-1
V gene: TRBV10-2
clone size: -
CDR3 protein: CASSASTEAFF
CDR3 DNA: TGCGCCAGCAGTGCCTCGACTGAAGCTTTCTTT

D gene: -
J gene: TRBJ2-2
V gene: TRBV18
clone size: -
CDR3 protein: CASSLKRTGELFF
CDR3 DNA: TGTGCCAGCTCACTTAAGCGCACCGGGGAGCTGTTTTTT

D gene: -
J gene: TRBJ1-3
V gene: TRBV7-8
clone size: few
CDR3 protein: CASSTMRGWEGNTIYF
CDR3 DNA: TGTGCCAGCAGCACCATGCGGGGTTGGGAAGGAAACACCATATATTTT

D gene: -
J gene: TRBJ2-7
V gene: TRBV27
clone size: -
CDR3 protein: CASRGTGSYEQYF
CDR3 DNA: TGTGCCAGCAGGGGGACGGGTTCCTACGAGCAGTACTTC

D gene: TRBD2
J gene: TRBJ2-5
V gene: TRBV9
clone size: -
CDR3 protein: CASSVGLAGAYQETQYF
CDR3 DNA: TGTGCCAGCAGCGTCGGACTAGCGGGGGCTTACCAAGAGACCCAGTACTTC

D gene: -
J gene: TRBJ1-2
V gene: TRBV27
clone size: few
CDR3 protein: CASSFLSGAQSNYGYTF
CDR3 DNA: TGTGCCAGCAGTTTTCTGTCAGGAGCGCAATCTAACTATGGCTACACCTTC

D gene: TRBD2
J gene: TRBJ2-1
V gene: TRBV18
clone size: -
CDR3 protein: CASSLSGVPYNEQFF
CDR3 DNA: TGTGCCAGCTCACTAAGCGGGGTCCCCTACAATGAGCAGTTCTTC

D gene: TRBD1
J gene: TRBJ1-2
V gene: TRBV5-4
clone size: -
CDR3 protein: CASSLAGGQGAYGYTF
CDR3 DNA: TGTGCCAGCAGCTTGGCCGGAGGACAGGGGGCCTATGGCTACACCTTC

D gene: -
J gene: TRBJ2-7
V gene: TRBV6-5
clone size: -
CDR3 protein: CARLGRDWWEQYF
CDR3 DNA: TGTGCCAGATTGGGGCGCGATTGGTGGGAGCAGTACTTC

D gene: TRBD1
J gene: TRBJ1-4
V gene: TRBV5-1
clone size: -
CDR3 protein: CASSLGQGATNEKLFF
CDR3 DNA: TGCGCCAGCAGCTTGGGACAGGGTGCAACTAATGAAAAACTGTTTTTT

D gene: TRBD2
J gene: TRBJ2-2
V gene: TRBV10-3
clone size: -
CDR3 protein: CAISVSGLATGELFF
CDR3 DNA: TGTGCCATCAGTGTCTCCGGACTAGCGACCGGGGAGCTGTTTTTT

D gene: -
J gene: TRBJ2-3
V gene: TRBV7-2
clone size: -
CDR3 protein: CASSLVRNTDTQYF
CDR3 DNA: TGTGCCAGCAGCTTAGTGCGAAACACAGATACGCAGTATTTT

D gene: -
J gene: TRBJ1-6
V gene: TRBV23-1
clone size: once
CDR3 protein: CASSPGTTEDSPLHF
CDR3 DNA: TGCGCCAGCAGTCCCGGGACAACCGAGGATTCACCCCTCCACTTT

D gene: -
J gene: TRBJ2-1
V gene: TRBV6-5
clone size: few
CDR3 protein: CASSFYNEQFF
CDR3 DNA: TGTGCCAGCAGTTTCTACAATGAGCAGTTCTTC